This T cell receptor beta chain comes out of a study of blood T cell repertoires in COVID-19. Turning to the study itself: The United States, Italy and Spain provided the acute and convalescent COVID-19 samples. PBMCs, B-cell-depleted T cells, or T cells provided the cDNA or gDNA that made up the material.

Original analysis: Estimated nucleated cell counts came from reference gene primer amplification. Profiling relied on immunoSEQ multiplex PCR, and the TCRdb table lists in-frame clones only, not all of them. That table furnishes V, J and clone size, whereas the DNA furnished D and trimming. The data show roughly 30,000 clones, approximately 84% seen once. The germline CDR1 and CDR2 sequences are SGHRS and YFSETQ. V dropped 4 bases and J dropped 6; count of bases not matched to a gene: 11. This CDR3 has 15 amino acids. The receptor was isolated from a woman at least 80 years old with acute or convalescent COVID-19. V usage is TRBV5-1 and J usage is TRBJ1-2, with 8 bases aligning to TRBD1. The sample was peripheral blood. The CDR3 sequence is CASSPGQALTDGYTF. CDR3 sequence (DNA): TGCGCCAGCAGCCCGGGACAGGCCTTGACTGATGGCTACACCTTC.